This T cell receptor (beta chain) was recovered during a study of cytomegalovirus exposure and HLA in healthy donors. The study, taken as a whole, reports: In an earlier analysis, most TCR beta V segments were productive about 87% or about 30% of the time. The study dropped some indistinguishable V segments, TRBV6-2 and TRBV6-3 among them. When analyzed later, a missense DCLRE1C variant was found to be linked to TCR beta V- and J-gene trimming. Approximately 17,000 TCR beta sequences were associated with HLA alleles at 0.05 false discovery rate in a later analysis.

The CDR3 runs to 16 residues. CDR1 SGHRS and CDR2 YFSETQ come from the germline V gene. V lost 5 bases to trimming and J lost 7 bases; unmatched junction nucleotides: 12. The PCR contained 60 Vbeta and 13 Jbeta primers. Clones were read by immunoSEQ multiplex PCR, and TCRdb kept only the in-frame ones, dropping some. This table has around 120,000 clones, about 82% appearing once. Remarks on this clone: The target antigen is unknown.

Sample: PBMCs. This receptor was obtained from a boy between 10 and 17 years old in good health and CMV-seronegative. This chain links TRBV5-1 with TRBJ2-1; 10 positions agree with TRBD2. The CDR3 loop reads CASSSSGSNTGNEQFF. In DNA form, the CDR3 reads TGCGCCAGCAGTTCTAGCGGGAGTAATACGGGGAATGAGCAGTTCTTC.